The 21 T cell receptor beta chains reported below all come from one sample, sequenced in a study of TIL therapy for anti-PD-1-resistant metastatic lung cancer (dated by TCRdb to about 2021). According to the study, the label for this sample's time point signals: pre-treatment sample, taken before nivolumab and TIL therapy. The baseline tumor samples were excised metastases, mostly pleural nodules or supraclavicular lymph nodes, taken from the same resection that was used to grow TIL. TCR beta CDR3 regions were amplified from genomic DNA with the immunoSEQ v3 hsTCRB kit using bias-controlled multiplex PCR. The clones in this table, taken by TCRdb from immuneACCESS, are in-frame only. Not every clone is retained; where verified, under half of the shortfall comes from an unresolved V gene, and the cause of the rest is unknown. A total of 45,000 to 60,000 clones appear in this sample, just over 70% of them only once. Of the sample, roughly 6% is held by the ten largest clones.

This material consisted of tumor tissue, taken at baseline. Receptor source: a person aged 25-85 years with non-small cell lung cancer.

V gene TRBV5-1 combines with J gene TRBJ2-5; 10 positions agree with TRBD2. CDR1 and CDR2 from the germline V gene are SGHRS and YFSETQ. V dropped 2 bases and J dropped 0; count of bases not matched to a gene: 1. The CDR3 has 15 amino acids. As DNA, the CDR3 is TGCGCCAGCAGCTTACTAGCGGGGAACCAAGAGACCCAGTACTTC. Its protein product is CASSLLAGNQETQYF.

This rearrangement joins TRBV5-5 to TRBJ2-7; 8 bases align to TRBD1. This CDR3 is built from 16 residues. In germline, CDR1 is SGHKS, CDR2 YYEKEE (reference sequence). Trimming took 4 bases from V and 3 from J; bases not matched to a gene: 12. CDR3 residues: CASSPGSGRGLYEQYF. CDR3 in DNA: TGTGCCAGCAGCCCGGGGTCGGGCAGGGGGCTCTACGAGCAGTACTTC.

The rearrangement joins TRBV5-4 to TRBJ2-1; weak D call: TRBD2 (7 bases). V was shortened by 0 bases and J by 8 bases, with 15 bases between the two germline ends. CDR3 size: 15 residues. The germline V gene encodes CDR1 SGHNT and CDR2 YYREEE (reference sequence). The CDR3 spells CASSLAGGGLHEQFF. The CDR3 bases are TGTGCCAGCAGCTTGGCTGGGGGGGGGCTTCATGAGCAGTTCTTC. Full variable domain (rest looked up from reference TRBV5-4 and TRBJ2-1): ETGVTQSPTHLIKTRGQQVTLRCSSQSGHNTVSWYQQALGQGPQFIFQYYREEENGRGNFPPRFSGLQFPNYSSELNVNALELDDSALYLCASSLAGGGLHEQFFGPGTRLTVL.

The V call is TRBV4-3, the J call TRBJ2-5; weak D call: TRBD2 (5 bases). Germline V CDR1 and CDR2: LGHNA, YSLEER. CDR3 length: 15 amino acids. V was clipped by 0 bases and J by 7 bases, with 15 bases between them. CDR3 in DNA: TGCGCCAGCAGCCAAGATCGAACTAGTTCTCGGACCCAGTACTTC. Translated, it gives CASSQDRTSSRTQYF.

This clone was recorded only once. The CDR3 reads CASSIDLRLAGRSNEQFF. CDR3 sequence (DNA): TGTGCCAGTAGTATAGATCTCCGACTAGCGGGTAGGAGCAATGAGCAGTTCTTC. This sequence joins TRBV19 and TRBJ2-1; 10 nucleotides agree with TRBD2. V was clipped by 0 bases and J by 6 bases; unmatched bases: 11. The CDR3 extends over 18 amino acids. Germline V gene sequence: CDR1 LNHDA, CDR2 SQIVND (reference sequence).

V usage is TRBV27 and J usage is TRBJ2-3, with 8 bases fitting TRBD1. Germline CDR1 MNHEY, CDR2 SMNVEV (reference sequence). V dropped 4 bases and J dropped 0; count of bases not matched to a gene: 6. The CDR3 contains 16 residues. CDR3 region: CASSSRTGLSTDTQYF. CDR3 coding DNA: TGTGCCAGCAGTTCGCGGACAGGGCTGAGCACAGATACGCAGTATTTT.

Only a few counts were recorded for this clone. The chain couples TRBV27 to TRBJ1-2; maybe TRBD1 (5 bases). This CDR3 region has 15 residues. Trimming removed 5 bases at V and 4 bases at J, with 17 bases between. The V gene's germline CDR1 is MNHEY and CDR2 SMNVEV (reference sequence). CDR3 region: CASSAIGVYGYGYTF. The DNA for the CDR3 is TGTGCCAGCAGTGCCATAGGGGTGTACGGCTATGGCTACACCTTC.

The chain carries TRBV18 and TRBJ2-7; tentatively, D is TRBD1 (5 bases). Trimming removed 2 bases at V and 0 bases at J, with 17 bases between. This CDR3 is 17 amino acids long. CDR1 KGHSH and CDR2 LQKENI come from the germline V gene. This chain's CDR3 is CASSPYSLGQGSYEQYF. As DNA, the CDR3 is TGTGCCAGCTCACCATATTCCCTTGGCCAGGGCTCCTACGAGCAGTACTTC. Full variable domain (missing parts from reference TRBV18 and TRBJ2-7): NAGVMQNPRHLVRRRGQEARLRCSPMKGHSHVYWYRQLPEEGLKFMVYLQKENIIDESGMPKERFSAEFPKEGPSILRIQQVVRGDSAAYFCASSPYSLGQGSYEQYFGPGTRLTVT.

The chain employs TRBV5-1 and TRBJ1-2; 9 nucleotides agree with TRBD1. CDR1 is SGHRS and CDR2 is YFSETQ in the germline V gene. The V segment lost 4 bases and the J segment 4 bases; nucleotides outside the gene matches: 5. CDR3 size: 14 residues. The CDR3 DNA follows: TGCGCCAGCAGCCCGGACAGGGGCCTCTATGGCTACACCTTC. Its protein is CASSPDRGLYGYTF.

The chain is built from TRBV10-3 and TRBJ1-3; perhaps TRBD1 as D (6 bases). CDR3 length: 14 amino acids. The germline V and J ends were trimmed by 7 bases and 3 bases, with 13 bases remaining between them. Germline CDR1 is ENHRY and CDR2 is SYGVKD. This CDR3 is CAITGAAGGNTIYF. The CDR3 DNA follows: TGTGCCATCACGGGGGCCGCGGGTGGAAACACCATATATTTT.

This clone has only one observation. V gene TRBV2 combines with J gene TRBJ2-3; no definite D call. Germline V gives CDR1 SNHLY, CDR2 FYNNEI. CDR3 length: 14 amino acids. V lost 7 bases and J 1 base, leaving 12 bases between the germline ends. CDR3 nucleotide sequence: TGTGCCAGCACCCGGACCGAAGGCACAGATACGCAGTATTTT. As protein: CASTRTEGTDTQYF.

The rearrangement links TRBV10-3 to TRBJ2-6; TRBD2 aligns across 12 bases. V lost 10 bases, J lost 1 base, and 11 bases stayed unmatched. This CDR3 region has 18 residues. CDR1 is ENHRY and CDR2 is SYGVKD in the germline V gene. DNA for the CDR3: TGTGCCACCAACAGCCCGGGACTAGCGGGTTCTGGGGCCAACGTCCTGACTTTC. Amino acid sequence: CATNSPGLAGSGANVLTF.

The CDR3 nucleotides read TGTGCCAGCAGCGTCGGACAGGTCTATGGCTACACCTTC. This translates into CASSVGQVYGYTF. The chain is built from TRBV9 and TRBJ1-2; 7 nucleotides agree with TRBD1. The CDR3 runs to 13 residues. Germline V gene sequence: CDR1 SGDLS, CDR2 YYNGEE. After removal of 2 bases from V and 4 bases from J, the junction contained 2 bases not matched to a gene.

This chain joins TRBV23-1 and TRBJ2-2; the D call may be TRBD1 or TRBD2 (5 bases each). Being an ORF, TRBV23-1 has a function that is uncertain. This CDR3 contains 14 residues. V was pared by 11 bases and J by 10 bases, with 23 bases between. The CDR3 region has the DNA TGCGCCGCCAACTACCGGGACCGGGATGTGGAGCTGTTTTTT. This sequence encodes CAANYRDRDVELFF.

This clone was seen only once. The chain joins TRBV4-1 to TRBJ1-6, with 7 bases that match TRBD1. This CDR3 has 16 residues. In germline, CDR1 is MGHRA, CDR2 YSYEKL. J gave up 2 bases and V 6 bases, and 7 bases lay outside the gene matches. CDR3 region: CASRNIGGPYNSPLHF. The CDR3, as DNA: TGCGCCAGCAGAAATATAGGGGGCCCCTATAATTCACCCCTCCACTTT.

This clone came up a few times. The V gene is TRBV29-1, the J gene TRBJ1-6; D is possibly TRBD1 (6 bases). Trimming shortened V by 7 bases and J by 9 bases, and 13 bases separated the two germline ends. Germline V CDR1 and CDR2: SQVTM, ANQGSEA. This CDR3 is 12 amino acids long. The CDR3 DNA follows: TGCAGCGCCGGGACAAGGGGTTCACCCCTCCACTTT. Its translation is CSAGTRGSPLHF.

V gene TRBV28 combines with J gene TRBJ1-2; the D gene is possibly TRBD1 (5 bases). Germline V gene sequence: CDR1 MDHEN, CDR2 SYDVKM. V lost 5 bases and J lost 8, with 18 bases in between. There are 14 residues in the CDR3. The chain's CDR3 is CASSPSGGARGYTF. As DNA, the CDR3 is TGTGCCAGCAGTCCCTCCGGAGGGGCGCGGGGCTACACCTTC.

This chain uses TRBV21-1 with TRBJ1-5. TRBV21-1 constitutes a pseudogene. This CDR3 is built from 15 residues. The CDR3, as DNA: TGTGCCAGCACTACCGCTTCCGCGAGCAATCAGCCCCAGCATTTT. Translated, it gives CASTTASASNQPQHF.

The chain is built from TRBV10-1 and TRBJ2-2; 13 bases map to TRBD2. V shed 5 bases and J 5 bases; nucleotides not matched to a gene: 2. The V gene's germline CDR1 is WNHNN and CDR2 SYGVQD (reference sequence). This CDR3 is 15 amino acids long. Here the CDR3 reads CASSLTSGRTGELFF. The CDR3 DNA sequence: TGCGCCAGCAGTCTGACTAGCGGGAGGACCGGGGAGCTGTTTTTT.

The chain is built from TRBV11-3 and TRBJ2-2, with 8 bases aligning to TRBD2. The germline CDR1 and CDR2 sequences are SGHNT and YENEEA. This CDR3 contains 15 residues. Trimming removed 5 bases from V and 3 bases from J; junction bases left unmatched: 5. DNA of the CDR3: TGTGCCAGCAGCCCCGGGGGGGCGGACACCGGGGAGCTGTTTTTT. This sequence encodes CASSPGGADTGELFF.

In the case of this clone: One junction end does not reproduce the germline sequence, and a read error may be involved. The chain employs TRBV10-1 and TRBJ2-2, with 7 nucleotides matching TRBD1. CDR1 and CDR2 (germline): WNHNN, SYGVQD (reference sequence). CDR3 length: 15 residues. In nucleotides, the CDR3 is TGCGCCAGCTTGGGACAGACACCGAACGCCGGGGAGCTGTTTTTT. Translating it yields CASLGQTPNAGELFF.